Listed here is a single T cell receptor beta chain. The germline V gene has CDR1 SGHTA and CDR2 FQGNSA. Trimming at V came to 2 bases and at J to 6 bases, leaving 7 bases not matched to a gene. The CDR3 is made up of 15 amino acids. The source of the sample is a study of technical replicates of blood from a handful of donors. Method: immunoSEQ multiplex PCR; TCRdb's copy keeps in-frame clones and lacks some. The sample carries tens of thousands of clones, around 97% recorded once. Sequenced sample: T cells isolated from PBMCs. The rearrangement uses TRBV7-2 and TRBJ1-2; TRBD1 matches 9 bases. This TCR was sampled from a human donor in good health. This CDR3 reads CASSLWGDRVDGYTF. CDR3 sequence (DNA): TGTGCCAGCAGCTTATGGGGGGACAGGGTGGATGGCTACACCTTC.